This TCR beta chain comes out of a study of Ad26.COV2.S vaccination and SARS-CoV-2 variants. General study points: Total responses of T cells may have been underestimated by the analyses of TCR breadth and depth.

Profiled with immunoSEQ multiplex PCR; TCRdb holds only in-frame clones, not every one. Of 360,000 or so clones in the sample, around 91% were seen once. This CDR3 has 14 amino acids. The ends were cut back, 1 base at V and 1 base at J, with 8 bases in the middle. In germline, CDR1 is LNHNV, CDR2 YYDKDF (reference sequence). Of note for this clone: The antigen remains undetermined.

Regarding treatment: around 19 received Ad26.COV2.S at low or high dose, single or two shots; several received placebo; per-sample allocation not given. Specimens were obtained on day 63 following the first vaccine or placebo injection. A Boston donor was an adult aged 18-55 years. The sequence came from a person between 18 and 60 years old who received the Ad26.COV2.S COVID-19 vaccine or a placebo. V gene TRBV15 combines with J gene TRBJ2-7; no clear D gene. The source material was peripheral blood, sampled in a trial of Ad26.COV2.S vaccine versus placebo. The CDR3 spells CATSRVPKSYEQYF. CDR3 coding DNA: TGTGCCACCAGCAGAGTTCCCAAATCCTACGAGCAGTACTTC.